The 30 T cell receptor beta chains listed next were all sequenced from one sample in a study of immune reconstitution after stem cell transplant in scleroderma. TCRdb re-analysed the RT-PCR reads in MiXCR, keeping a single row per CDR3 protein. The sample lists roughly 1,600 distinct CDR3 sequences, 7.5% to 9% seen once, with less than 15% in the top ten. The specimen was taken before or after autologous hematopoietic stem cell transplantation (not recorded which). These receptors were collected from a female donor with systemic sclerosis.

By sample fraction, this clonotype is large. The genes are TRBV7-9 and TRBJ2-4; TRBD1 matches 7 bases. Losses at the gene ends were 6 bases for V and 2 bases for J; bases not matched to a gene: 10. The CDR3 contains 16 residues. From germline, CDR1 is SEHNR and CDR2 FQNEAQ (reference sequence). CDR3 residues: CASSRRDSFTKNIQYF. The DNA of the CDR3 is TGTGCCAGCAGTCGCCGGGACAGCTTTACCAAAAACATTCAGTACTTC.

The chain joins TRBV7-2 to TRBJ2-5, with a tentative D call TRBD1 (5 bases). Trimming removed 5 bases at V and 1 base at J, with 8 bases between. Germline V CDR1 and CDR2: SGHTA, FQGNSA. The CDR3 is made up of 13 amino acids. CDR3 sequence: CASSVGVQETQYF. The CDR3 bases are TGTGCCAGCAGCGTAGGGGTCCAAGAGACCCAGTACTTC.

Within the sample, this clonotype is medium-sized. The J gene is TRBJ2-1, the V gene TRBV20-1; D may match TRBD1 or TRBD2 (6 bases each). V was clipped by 4 bases and J by 6 bases, with 19 bases between them. CDR3 length equals 15 residues. Germline assignment: CDR1 DFQATT and CDR2 SNEGSKA (reference sequence). CDR3 sequence reads: CSANLARGGSNEQFF. CDR3 sequence (DNA): TGCAGTGCTAACCTGGCCAGGGGAGGTAGCAATGAGCAGTTCTTC.

This clonotype is medium-sized (0.01 to 0.1%) in the sample. This chain links TRBV3-2 with TRBJ1-6; TRBD1 is the table's D call and was not checked against the DNA. TRBV3-2 is noted as a pseudogene. This CDR3 has 17 residues. CDR3 residues: CASSQVKGQNYNSPLHF. In nucleotides, the CDR3 is TGTGCCAGCAGCCAAGTAAAGGGACAGAATTATAATTCACCCCTCCACTTT.

In this sample, this clonotype is large. The chain recombines TRBV6-2 or TRBV6-3 with TRBJ1-5; D call uncertain. From germline, CDR1 is MNHEY and CDR2 SVGEGT. CDR3 size: 13 residues. Trimming took off 7 bases at V and 6 bases at J, with 13 bases between the two ends. The CDR3 is CASKVDWGQPQHF. CDR3 in DNA: TGTGCCAGCAAAGTGGATTGGGGTCAGCCCCAGCATTTT.

This clonotype is judged medium-sized (0.01 to 0.1%). The V call is TRBV5-5, the J call TRBJ1-1; a weak D match, TRBD1 (6 bases). Germline values: CDR1 SGHKS, CDR2 YYEKEE (reference sequence). Deletions cut 2 bases from V and 0 bases from J, with 8 bases between. There are 14 residues in the CDR3. The CDR3 DNA reads TGTGCCAGCAGCTTTTGGGACATGAACACTGAAGCTTTCTTT. As protein: CASSFWDMNTEAFF.

The chain carries TRBV6-5 and TRBJ2-5, with 10 nucleotides matching TRBD1. The CDR3 loop spans 16 amino acids. Germline loops: CDR1 MNHEY, CDR2 SVGAGI. The J segment lost 5 bases and the V segment lost 6 bases, leaving 12 bases of the junction unmatched. The CDR3 sequence: CASSQNGGTGAETQYF. CDR3 DNA sequence: TGTGCCAGCAGCCAAAACGGCGGGACAGGGGCTGAGACCCAGTACTTC.

V is TRBV20-1 and J is TRBJ1-1, with D hard to call. Trimming removed 0 bases at V and 6 bases at J, with 11 bases between. The CDR3 extends over 13 amino acids. Germline CDR1 and CDR2: DFQATT and SNEGSKA (reference sequence). The CDR3 coding sequence is TGCAGTGCTAGAGATCTCGGGGAGGCTGAAGCTTTCTTT. Its translation is CSARDLGEAEAFF.

CDR3 region: CASSPGSAVYGYTF. The CDR3 bases are TGTGCCAGCAGTCCAGGTTCAGCCGTCTATGGCTACACCTTC. V usage is TRBV12-3 or TRBV12-4 and J usage is TRBJ1-2, with D uncertain. V was trimmed by 5 bases and J by 4 bases, leaving 14 bases between them. The CDR3 is 14 amino acids.

This clonotype was counted ten times or more. The chain carries TRBV7-3 and TRBJ2-7; 9 positions agree with TRBD1. Germline V gene lookup returns CDR1 SGHTA and CDR2 FQGTGA. CDR3 length: 13 residues. Trimming removed 5 bases from V and 5 bases from J; junction bases left unmatched: 4. The CDR3 region has the DNA TGTGCCAGCAGCAAACAGGGGGCCCACGAGCAGTACTTC. This codes for CASSKQGAHEQYF.

This clonotype is large in the sample. The chain links TRBV19 to TRBJ1-1; 10 bases are a match to TRBD1. The germline V gene has CDR1 LNHDA and CDR2 SQIVND (reference sequence). V was pared by 6 bases and J by 0 bases, with 4 bases of the junction left unmatched. There are 15 residues in the CDR3. CDR3 protein: CASSGTGAMNTEAFF. CDR3 DNA: TGTGCCAGTAGCGGGACAGGGGCAATGAACACTGAAGCTTTCTTT.

Sample share makes this clonotype medium-sized. J is TRBJ2-5 and V is TRBV30; D might be TRBD2 (6 bases). The V end lost 2 bases, the J end lost 5 bases, and 9 bases lay between the germline ends. Germline CDR1 GTSNPN, CDR2 SVGIG (reference sequence). The CDR3 length is 12 residues. CDR3 residues: CAWSSGGETQYF. The CDR3 coding sequence is TGTGCCTGGAGTTCTGGGGGGGAGACCCAGTACTTC. The whole variable domain, filled in from reference TRBV30 and TRBJ2-5, reads SQTIHQWPATLVQPVGSPLSLECTVEGTSNPNLYWYRQAAGRGLQLLFYSVGIGQISSEVPQNLSASRPQDRQFILSSKKLLLSDSGFYLCAWSSGGETQYFGPGTRLLVL.

This clonotype ranks as large. The V gene is TRBV20-1, the J gene TRBJ1-2; D might be TRBD1 (6 bases). Germline CDR1 and CDR2: DFQATT and SNEGSKA (reference sequence). V was clipped by 2 bases and J by 3 bases, with 25 bases between them. The length of the CDR3 is 18 residues. CDR3 residues: CSARPGPGSGAGDYGYTF. The CDR3 DNA sequence: TGCAGTGCTAGACCCGGGCCCGGATCGGGGGCAGGCGACTATGGCTACACCTTC.

By its share, this clonotype is medium-sized. The chain uses TRBV29-1 and TRBJ2-3, with no clear D. CDR1 is SQVTM, CDR2 ANQGSEA, per germline. This CDR3 comprises 16 residues. V was shortened by 0 bases and J by 0 bases, with 13 bases between the two germline ends. The CDR3, as DNA: TGCAGCGTTGAAGATTCGGCACCTGCTAGCACAGATACGCAGTATTTT. It codes for CSVEDSAPASTDTQYF.

This clonotype is medium-sized. V usage is TRBV5-1 and J usage is TRBJ1-2; possibly TRBD1 for D (5 bases). The CDR3 covers 18 residues. Germline CDR1 SGHRS, CDR2 YFSETQ. Trimming took 2 bases from V and 0 from J, leaving 20 bases between them. Here the CDR3 reads CASSFGGERISANYGYTF. The DNA of the CDR3 is TGCGCCAGCAGCTTCGGGGGAGAAAGGATTTCGGCTAACTATGGCTACACCTTC.

By proportion, this clonotype is medium-sized (0.01 to 0.1%). CDR3 DNA: TGTGCCAGCTCAAGCCTCCCAGTTGGGGGGGGAATGATGAATGAGCAGTTCTTC. Translating it yields CASSSLPVGGGMMNEQFF. V and J are TRBV27 and TRBJ2-1, with 7 bases lining up with TRBD2. V gave up 8 bases and J gave up 7 bases; unmatched junction bases: 23. The CDR3 length is 18 residues. Germline loops: CDR1 MNHEY, CDR2 SMNVEV (reference sequence).

In its sample, this clonotype is medium-sized. The rearrangement uses TRBV21-1 and TRBJ2-1; the table's TRBD2 call for D was not verified on the DNA. TRBV21-1 is a listed pseudogene. The length of the CDR3 is 16 residues. The CDR3 nucleotides read TGTGCCAGCTCTCCCCCAATAGCGGGGGGATGCAATGAGCAGTTCTTC. Translation: CASSPPIAGGCNEQFF.

This clonotype is medium-sized (0.01 to 0.1%). The rearrangement links TRBV20-1 to TRBJ2-7, with 9 bases fitting TRBD2. Germline V lookup: CDR1 DFQATT, CDR2 SNEGSKA (reference sequence). With 0 bases clipped from V and 0 bases from J, the junction kept 6 bases outside the gene matches. This CDR3 comprises 16 residues. CDR3 nucleotide sequence: TGCAGTGCTAGAGATTTTCATAGCGGGAGCTCCTACGAGCAGTACTTC. It translates to CSARDFHSGSSYEQYF.

J is TRBJ2-2 and V is TRBV27; TRBD2 agrees at 7 bases. CDR1 and CDR2 (germline): MNHEY, SMNVEV (reference sequence). J was trimmed by 6 bases and V by 3 bases; bases with no gene match: 1. The CDR3 covers 13 residues. In DNA, the CDR3 is TGTGCCAGCAGTTTCACTAGCGCCGGGGAGCTGTTTTTT. It is translated as CASSFTSAGELFF.

This clonotype is termed medium-sized. The rearrangement links TRBV29-1 to TRBJ2-1, with unresolved D. With 4 bases removed from V and 8 bases from J, the gap between germline ends came to 9 bases. The CDR3 length is 11 residues. Germline V gene data show CDR1 as SQVTM and CDR2 as ANQGSEA. CDR3 residues: CSVGAAHEQFF. The CDR3 DNA follows: TGCAGCGTTGGTGCTGCCCATGAGCAGTTCTTC.

Relative to its sample, this clonotype is medium-sized. This chain links TRBV9 with TRBJ2-7; a possible D gene is TRBD2 (6 bases). This CDR3 region has 15 residues. CDR1 is SGDLS and CDR2 is YYNGEE in the germline V gene. V shed 0 bases and J shed 5 bases, with 15 bases lying between them. The CDR3 region has the DNA TGTGCCAGCAGCGTAGGCGGAGGGGAGGACGACGAGCAGTACTTC. It specifies CASSVGGGEDDEQYF.

This clonotype is deemed medium-sized. The chain uses TRBV20-1 and TRBJ1-4; the D is unclear. V was pared by 4 bases and J by 0 bases, with 6 bases between. The CDR3 spans 13 residues. CDR1 is DFQATT, CDR2 SNEGSKA, per germline (reference sequence). CDR3 nucleotide sequence: TGCAGTGCTACGGGAGCAACTAATGAAAAACTGTTTTTT. It codes for CSATGATNEKLFF.

By sample fraction, this clonotype is medium-sized. The chain is built from TRBV29-1 and TRBJ1-2, with unresolved D. The CDR3 loop spans 12 amino acids. The V gene's germline CDR1 is SQVTM and CDR2 ANQGSEA. V was cut by 6 bases and J by 6 bases, with 14 bases left in between. For the CDR3, the DNA is TGCAGCGTCGGAGCCCCCCAGGATGGCTACACCTTC. Amino acids: CSVGAPQDGYTF.

In its sample, this clonotype ranks as large. The chain is built from TRBV5-1 and TRBJ2-3; 13 bases fit TRBD2. The V gene's germline CDR1 is SGHRS and CDR2 YFSETQ. The CDR3 extends over 16 amino acids. V gave up 4 bases and J gave up 2 bases; unmatched junction bases: 4. The CDR3 region is CASSAGTSGDTDTQYF. CDR3 in DNA: TGCGCCAGCAGCGCAGGGACTAGCGGGGACACAGATACGCAGTATTTT.

Within the sample, this clonotype is large. The chain carries TRBV28 and TRBJ2-4, with D unclear. V lost 6 bases and J 5 bases, leaving 20 bases between the germline ends. Germline V lookup: CDR1 MDHEN, CDR2 SYDVKM. This CDR3 is built from 16 residues. CDR3 region: CASSSAVGFTENIQYF. For the CDR3, the DNA is TGTGCCAGCAGCTCTGCCGTGGGTTTTACCGAAAACATTCAGTACTTC. The full variable domain, completed using reference TRBV28 and TRBJ2-4, is DVKVTQSSRYLVKRTGEKVFLECVQDMDHENMFWYRQDPGLGLRLIYFSYDVKMKEKGDIPEGYSVSREKKERFSLILESASTNQTSMYLCASSSAVGFTENIQYFGAGTRLSVL.

This clonotype was observed a handful of times. One end of the junction is discordant with germline, which a read error may explain. The V and J genes are TRBV6-5 and TRBJ2-4, with a tentative D call TRBD2 (5 bases). Germline lookup yields CDR1 MNHEY and CDR2 SVGAGI. The CDR3 spans 15 residues. The CDR3 sequence is CASSYSTRAKNIQHF. CDR3 coding DNA: TGTGCCAGCAGTTACTCAACGCGGGCCAAAAACATTCAGCACTTC.

This clonotype is termed medium-sized. The J gene is TRBJ2-3, the V gene TRBV29-1; 7 positions match TRBD2. The CDR3 spans 13 residues. Germline-derived CDR1 and CDR2 are SQVTM and ANQGSEA. J gave up 7 bases and V 4 bases, and 8 bases lay outside the gene matches. The CDR3 nucleotides read TGCAGCGTTGGGGTGGGCGGGAGTAATACGCAGTATTTT. This gives the protein CSVGVGGSNTQYF.

This chain connects TRBV20-1 to TRBJ1-4; 8 bases match TRBD1. With V trimmed by 5 bases and J by 5 bases, 10 bases remained unmatched. CDR3 size: 15 residues. The germline V gene encodes CDR1 DFQATT and CDR2 SNEGSKA (reference sequence). CDR3 DNA: TGCAGTGCTGAATCTCCGGGACAGGAAAATGAAAAACTGTTTTTT. This gives the protein CSAESPGQENEKLFF.

This chain joins TRBV7-2 and TRBJ2-7; D unclear. Germline-derived CDR1 and CDR2 are SGHTA and FQGNSA. The CDR3 extends over 14 amino acids. The V end lost 0 bases, the J end lost 5 bases, and 11 bases lay between the germline ends. As DNA, the CDR3 is TGTGCCAGCAGCTTAGCGATAGGGTCCAACGAGCAGTACTTC. Its translation is CASSLAIGSNEQYF.

This clonotype counts as large. The chain links TRBV28 to TRBJ1-5; D uncertain. CDR3 size: 15 residues. Trimming took 6 bases from V and 7 from J, leaving 19 bases between them. Germline values: CDR1 MDHEN, CDR2 SYDVKM. The DNA for the CDR3 is TGTGCCAGCAGCCAACGGGGTGGACCGGTCCAGCCCCAGCATTTT. It is translated as CASSQRGGPVQPQHF.